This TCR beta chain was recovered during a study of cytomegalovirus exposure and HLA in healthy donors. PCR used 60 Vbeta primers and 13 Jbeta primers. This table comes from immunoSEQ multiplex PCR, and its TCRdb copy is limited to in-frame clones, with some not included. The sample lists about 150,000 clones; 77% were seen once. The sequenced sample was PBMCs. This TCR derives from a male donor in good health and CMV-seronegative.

The CDR3 protein is CASSISPWDRGSYGYTF. The CDR3 DNA sequence: TGTGCCAGTAGTATTTCCCCATGGGACAGGGGATCCTATGGCTACACCTTC. The chain combines TRBV19 with TRBJ1-2; 10 bases match TRBD1. The CDR3 totals 17 residues. The V gene end was trimmed by 3 bases and the J gene end by 4 bases; junction bases not matched to a gene: 11. The germline V gene has CDR1 LNHDA and CDR2 SQIVND (reference sequence).